The 21 T cell receptor beta chains presented below share a single source sample, sequenced in a study of human T cells and chemical hapten exposure. TCRdb re-called the RACE reads with MiXCR, one entry per CDR3 protein. The sample comprises about 120,000 distinct CDR3 sequences, 12% to 15% of which are singletons, and 0.92% rests with the top ten. Time point noted: patch test 1, 2 weeks after DPC sensitization. Stated treatment: therapeutic diphenylcyclopropenone sensitization with weekly scalp DPC. The sample here was whole blood, taken in connection with sensitization to the hapten diphenylcyclopropenone (DPC). The receptors stem from a man between 18 and 35 years old with alopecia areata. Some clones in this sample may be carry-over from other donors' samples.

The chain carries TRBV28 and TRBJ2-5; D remains unclear. Trimming stripped 6 bases from V and 3 bases from J, with 8 bases between. CDR1 is MDHEN and CDR2 is SYDVKM in the germline V gene. The CDR3 is 12 residues long. The CDR3 DNA reads as TGTGCCAGCAGCCTACCTGAAGAGACCCAGTACTTC. Translation: CASSLPEETQYF.

This chain uses TRBV5-5 with TRBJ2-7; D is unresolved. The V gene's germline CDR1 is SGHKS and CDR2 YYEKEE (reference sequence). This CDR3 spans 13 amino acids. Trimming cost V 2 bases and J 7 bases, with 13 bases left between them. CDR3 nucleotides: TGTGCCAGCAGCTTTTCGTTAGGTGAGGAGCAGTACTTC. It specifies CASSFSLGEEQYF.

This clonotype was detected only a few times. The CDR3 region is CASSPRGLNEQFF. The CDR3 DNA is TGTGCCAGCAGCCCCAGGGGGCTCAATGAGCAGTTCTTC. The chain carries TRBV7-3 and TRBJ2-1; 8 bases agree with TRBD1. Trimming at V came to 5 bases and at J to 6 bases, leaving 3 bases not matched to a gene. The length of the CDR3 is 13 residues. CDR1 is SGHTA and CDR2 is FQGTGA in the germline V gene.

This clonotype has a handful of counts. V gene TRBV20-1 combines with J gene TRBJ1-3; D uncertain. The V end lost 5 bases, the J end lost 0 bases, and 17 bases lay between the germline ends. The CDR3 is 16 amino acids. CDR1 is DFQATT, CDR2 SNEGSKA, per germline (reference sequence). The CDR3 region is CSAFREAPNSGNTIYF. The DNA of the CDR3 is TGCAGTGCTTTCCGGGAAGCTCCTAACTCTGGAAACACCATATATTTT.

V usage is TRBV6-2 or TRBV6-3 and J usage is TRBJ2-2; 7 nucleotides align to TRBD2. This CDR3 region has 18 residues. Trimming took 0 bases from V and 6 from J; bases not matched to a gene: 13. CDR1 and CDR2 (germline): MNHEY, SVGEGT. Written as DNA, the CDR3 is TGTGCCAGCAGTTACTCGAACCTAGCGGATAAGTACGCCGGGGAGCTGTTTTTT. Translated, it gives CASSYSNLADKYAGELFF.

In the case of this clonotype: A read error may produce the germline difference seen at one junction end. J is TRBJ1-1 and V is TRBV14; 7 positions match TRBD1. The CDR3 extends over 19 amino acids. The V gene's germline CDR1 is SGHDN and CDR2 FVKESK. CDR3 in amino acids: CVSSQEDWEGARETTEAFF. In DNA form, the CDR3 reads TGTGTCAGCAGCCAAGAAGATTGGGAGGGGGCAAGGGAGACCACTGAAGCTTTCTTT.

This chain connects TRBV18 to TRBJ1-5; D possibly corresponds to TRBD1 (5 bases). Germline V gene sequence: CDR1 KGHSH, CDR2 LQKENI. The V gene lost 2 bases and the J gene lost 4 bases, with 18 bases spanning the gap. The CDR3 is 17 amino acids. The CDR3 here is CASSPSVREVGNQPQHF. In nucleotides, the CDR3 is TGTGCCAGCTCACCAAGCGTCAGGGAGGTGGGGAATCAGCCCCAGCATTTT.

There are a few counts of this clonotype. This rearrangement joins TRBV5-1 to TRBJ1-1; D not resolved. V lost 0 bases to trimming and J lost 4 bases, with 10 bases between them. This CDR3 has 14 residues. From germline, CDR1 is SGHRS and CDR2 YFSETQ. The CDR3: CASSLGDGGTEAFF. CDR3 nucleotide sequence: TGCGCCAGCAGCTTGGGAGACGGAGGCACTGAAGCTTTCTTT.

The V gene is TRBV3-1, the J gene TRBJ2-7, with TRBD1 as a possible D gene (6 bases). V was trimmed by 4 bases and J by 5 bases, leaving 15 bases between them. Germline CDR1 LGHDT, CDR2 YNNKEL (reference sequence). This CDR3 has 14 residues. The CDR3 is CASSPGGGGHEQYV. The CDR3 nucleotides are TGTGCCAGCAGCCCCGGTGGTGGGGGCCACGAGCAGTACGTC.

This sequence joins TRBV20-1 and TRBJ2-5; D remains unclear. Germline CDR1 reads DFQATT; CDR2 reads SNEGSKA (reference sequence). The CDR3 loop spans 13 amino acids. The V end was cut by 1 base, the J end by 2 bases, with 8 bases between. CDR3 in amino acids: CSARVGTQETQYF. CDR3 in DNA: TGCAGTGCTAGAGTGGGTACGCAAGAGACCCAGTACTTC.

This clonotype was counted between two and nine times. J is TRBJ2-2 and V is TRBV9; the match to TRBD2 covers 9 bases. After removal of 2 bases from V and 4 bases from J, the junction contained 6 bases not matched to a gene. This CDR3 has 16 residues. From germline, CDR1 is SGDLS and CDR2 YYNGEE. The CDR3 sequence: CASSVVPSGVTGELFF. In DNA form, the CDR3 reads TGTGCCAGCAGCGTTGTGCCTAGCGGGGTCACCGGGGAGCTGTTTTTT.

The rearrangement links TRBV29-1 to TRBJ1-4, with 8 bases identical to TRBD1. This CDR3 comprises 13 residues. Looked up from germline, CDR1 is SQVTM and CDR2 is ANQGSEA. Trimming at V came to 4 bases and at J to 4 bases, leaving 2 bases not matched to a gene. CDR3 DNA sequence: TGCAGCGTTGCACAGGGGGATAATGAAAAACTGTTTTTT. Encoded protein: CSVAQGDNEKLFF.

This clonotype was counted ten times or more. V and J are TRBV6-6 and TRBJ2-7, with D possibly being TRBD1 or TRBD2 (6 bases each). Germline CDR1 is MNHNY and CDR2 is SVGAGI (reference sequence). Trimming left V 0 bases short and J 6 bases short, with 12 bases between. This CDR3 region has 14 residues. Here the CDR3 DNA reads TGTGCCAGCAGTTACTCGATGGGGGGCTTCGAGCAGTACGTC. Its protein product is CASSYSMGGFEQYV.

This clonotype was seen only a few times. The V and J genes are TRBV7-8 and TRBJ1-4, with D maybe TRBD1 (6 bases). V lost 5 bases and J lost 3, with 13 bases in between. Germline CDR1 SGHVS, CDR2 FQNEAQ. The CDR3 runs 15 residues. CDR3 coding DNA: TGTGCCAGCAGCCAAGTCAGGGGTCCTAATGAAAAACTGTTTTTT. This encodes CASSQVRGPNEKLFF.

The chain employs TRBV12-3 or TRBV12-4 and TRBJ1-1, with TRBD1 matching over 7 bases. The CDR3 runs 14 residues. The V and J ends lost 3 bases and 2 bases, in that order; junction bases with no gene match: 3. This chain's CDR3 is CASSFAGGNTEAFF. The CDR3 coding sequence is TGTGCCAGCAGTTTCGCAGGGGGAAACACTGAAGCTTTCTTT.

V is TRBV23-1 and J is TRBJ2-5; no reliable D call. TRBV23-1 is treated as an ORF (open reading frame) with a function not yet certain. There are 15 residues in the CDR3. The germline V and J ends were trimmed by 0 bases and 2 bases, with 10 bases remaining between them. The CDR3 DNA follows: TGCGCCAGCAGTCAATCGAGGAGCAGGCAAGAGACCCAGTACTTC. Protein product: CASSQSRSRQETQYF.

V usage is TRBV4-1 and J usage is TRBJ1-1; no reliable D call. CDR3 size: 13 residues. Per germline, CDR1 MGHRA and CDR2 YSYEKL. The V and J ends lost 8 bases and 1 base respectively, with 11 bases between them. The CDR3 protein is CASHRGPNTEAFF. For the CDR3, the DNA is TGCGCCAGCCACAGAGGACCGAACACTGAAGCTTTCTTT.

This clonotype was observed a few times. The chain combines TRBV7-9 with TRBJ2-7; unclear D gene. CDR1 and CDR2 from the germline V gene are SEHNR and FQNEAQ (reference sequence). The CDR3 has 15 amino acids. Trimming stripped 1 base from V and 0 bases from J, with 10 bases between. CDR3 region: CASSLGEGLSYEQYV. The CDR3 coding sequence is TGTGCCAGCAGCTTAGGGGAAGGGCTCTCCTACGAGCAGTACGTC.

This clonotype turned up a few times. The chain has TRBV7-6 and TRBJ2-1, with D unclear. The CDR3 has 15 amino acids. Trimming removed 5 bases at V and 6 bases at J, with 17 bases between. Germline V gene data show CDR1 as SGHVS and CDR2 as FNYEAQ. The CDR3 region has the DNA TGTGCCAGCAGCCACCGAATGGCGCAAGGCAATGAGCAGTTCTTC. Protein sequence: CASSHRMAQGNEQFF.

This clonotype came up a few times. The V gene is TRBV12-3 or TRBV12-4, the J gene TRBJ2-1; 7 nucleotides line up with TRBD2. The CDR3 runs 14 residues. V lost 7 bases, J lost 0 bases, and 3 bases stayed unmatched. Here the CDR3 DNA reads TGTGCCAGCATCGGCGGGGGCTCCTACAATGAGCAGTTCTTC. Translated: CASIGGGSYNEQFF.

Many counts were recorded for this clonotype. The rearrangement joins TRBV4-3 to TRBJ1-1; D is perhaps TRBD1 (6 bases). This CDR3 region has 14 residues. Trimming took 4 bases from V and 6 from J, leaving 15 bases between them. Germline V lookup: CDR1 LGHNA, CDR2 YSLEER. CDR3 in DNA: TGCGCCAGCAGCCCACAAGGGGGGGAGGCTGAAGCTTTCTTT. It yields the protein CASSPQGGEAEAFF.